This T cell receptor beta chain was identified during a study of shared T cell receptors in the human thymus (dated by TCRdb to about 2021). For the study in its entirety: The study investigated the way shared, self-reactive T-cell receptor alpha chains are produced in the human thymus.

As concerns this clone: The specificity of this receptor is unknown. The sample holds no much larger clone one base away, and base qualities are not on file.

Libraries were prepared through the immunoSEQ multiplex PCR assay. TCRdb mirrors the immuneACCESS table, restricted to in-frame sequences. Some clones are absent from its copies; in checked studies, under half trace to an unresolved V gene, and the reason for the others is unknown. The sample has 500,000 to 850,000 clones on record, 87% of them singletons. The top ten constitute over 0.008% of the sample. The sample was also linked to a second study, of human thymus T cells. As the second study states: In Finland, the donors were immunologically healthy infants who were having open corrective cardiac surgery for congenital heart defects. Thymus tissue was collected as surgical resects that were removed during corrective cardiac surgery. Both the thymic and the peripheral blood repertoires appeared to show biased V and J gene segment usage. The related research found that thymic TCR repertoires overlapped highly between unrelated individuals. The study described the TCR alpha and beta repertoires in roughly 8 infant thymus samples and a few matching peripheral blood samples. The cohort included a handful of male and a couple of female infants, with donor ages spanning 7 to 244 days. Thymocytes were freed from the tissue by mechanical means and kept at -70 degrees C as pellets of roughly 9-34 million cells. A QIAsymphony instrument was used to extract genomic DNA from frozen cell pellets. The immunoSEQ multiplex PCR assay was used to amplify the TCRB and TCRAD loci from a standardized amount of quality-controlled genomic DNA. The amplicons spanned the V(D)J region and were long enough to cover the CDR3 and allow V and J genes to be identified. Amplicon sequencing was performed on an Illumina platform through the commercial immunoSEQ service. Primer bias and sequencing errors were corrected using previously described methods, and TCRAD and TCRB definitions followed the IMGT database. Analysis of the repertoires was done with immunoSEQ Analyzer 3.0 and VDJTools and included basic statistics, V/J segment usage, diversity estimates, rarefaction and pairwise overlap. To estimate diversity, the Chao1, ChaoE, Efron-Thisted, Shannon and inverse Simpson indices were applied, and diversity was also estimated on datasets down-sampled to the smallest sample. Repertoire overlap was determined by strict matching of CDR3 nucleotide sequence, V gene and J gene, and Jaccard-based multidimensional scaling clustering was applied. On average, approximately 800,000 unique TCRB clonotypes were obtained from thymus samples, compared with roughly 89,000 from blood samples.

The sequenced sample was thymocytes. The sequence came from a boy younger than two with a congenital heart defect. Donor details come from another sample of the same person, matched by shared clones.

Read as DNA, the sequence is TGTGCCAGCAGATATAGCGGGAGCTCCTACAATGAGCAGTTCTTC. It encodes CASRYSGSSYNEQFF. The chain is assembled from TRBV7-9 and TRBJ2-1, and 9 junction bases match TRBD2. CDR1 SEHNR and CDR2 FQNEAQ are derived from the germline V gene (reference sequence). CDR3 length: 15 amino acids, cysteine to phenylalanine. Only the CDR3 DNA stays, 45 bases, in frame from base 1. Here V drops 6 bases and J drops 0 bases, and the junction holds 3 bases not matched to any gene.